The TCR beta chain under discussion was sequenced for a study of cytomegalovirus exposure and HLA in healthy donors. The PCR had 60 Vbeta and 13 Jbeta primers. Clones were read by immunoSEQ multiplex PCR, and TCRdb kept only the in-frame ones, dropping some. The profile shows 90,000 or so clones, nearly 80% of them singletons. There are 15 residues in the CDR3. With V trimmed by 2 bases and J by 8 bases, 8 bases remained unmatched. Germline CDR1 SGDLS, CDR2 YYNGEE. The sequence came from a woman aged 40 to 49 in good health and CMV-seronegative. This chain joins TRBV9 and TRBJ2-1; 9 positions agree with TRBD2. The specimen sequenced was PBMCs. As DNA, the CDR3 is TGTGCCAGCAGCGTGAGGGCGGGACTAGCAGATGAGCAGTTCTTC. It is translated as CASSVRAGLADEQFF.